This entry features one T cell receptor (beta chain) sequence. Deletions cut 6 bases from V and 4 bases from J, with 14 bases between. CDR1 is MDHEN, CDR2 SYDVKM, per germline. The CDR3 loop spans 14 amino acids. Since all of the isolated RNA was reverse transcribed, expressed TCRB transcripts were what got sequenced. Generated by immunoSEQ multiplex PCR, the TCRdb table keeps only in-frame clones and is missing some. The sample holds over 300,000 clones; 7% to 9% are singletons and the top ten take more than 0.4%. The data were obtained in a study of beta chain features in type 1 diabetes. Study in general: The samples had 107,917,701 sorted cells examined in all.

Sorted populations all had greater than 98% purity. Material: central memory CD4+ T cells from blood. The chain is built from TRBV28 and TRBJ2-3; the D gene is possibly TRBD2 (5 bases). The source of this sequence is a woman aged 18-35 years in good health. The CDR3 nucleotides read TGTGCCAGCAGATCGGCGGGCCATTCAGATACGCAGTATTTT. As protein: CASRSAGHSDTQYF.